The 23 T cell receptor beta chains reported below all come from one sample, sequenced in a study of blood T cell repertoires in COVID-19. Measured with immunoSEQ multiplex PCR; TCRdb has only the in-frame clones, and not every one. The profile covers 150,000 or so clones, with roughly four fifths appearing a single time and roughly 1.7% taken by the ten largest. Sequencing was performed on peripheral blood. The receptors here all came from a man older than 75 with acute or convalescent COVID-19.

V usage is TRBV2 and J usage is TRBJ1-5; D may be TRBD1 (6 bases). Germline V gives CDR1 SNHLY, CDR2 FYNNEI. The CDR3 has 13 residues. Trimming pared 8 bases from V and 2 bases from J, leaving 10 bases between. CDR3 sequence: CASSGGGNQPQHF. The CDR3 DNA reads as TGTGCCAGCTCGGGGGGCGGCAATCAGCCCCAGCATTTT.

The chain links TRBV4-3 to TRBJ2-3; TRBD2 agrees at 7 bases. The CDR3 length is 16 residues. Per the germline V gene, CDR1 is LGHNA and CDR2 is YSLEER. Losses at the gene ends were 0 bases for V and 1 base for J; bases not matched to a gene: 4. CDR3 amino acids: CASSQDWLAGTDTQYF. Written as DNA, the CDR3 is TGCGCCAGCAGCCAAGATTGGCTAGCGGGCACAGATACGCAGTATTTT.

The CDR3 loop is CASSVEALQGQAGPNTEAFF. CDR3 nucleotide sequence: TGTGCCAGCAGCGTAGAGGCGCTGCAGGGACAGGCAGGGCCAAACACTGAAGCTTTCTTT. This chain connects TRBV9 to TRBJ1-1; 8 nucleotides agree with TRBD1. The CDR3 is made up of 20 amino acids. The germline V gene encodes CDR1 SGDLS and CDR2 YYNGEE. V was pared by 0 bases and J by 2 bases, with 18 bases of the junction left unmatched.

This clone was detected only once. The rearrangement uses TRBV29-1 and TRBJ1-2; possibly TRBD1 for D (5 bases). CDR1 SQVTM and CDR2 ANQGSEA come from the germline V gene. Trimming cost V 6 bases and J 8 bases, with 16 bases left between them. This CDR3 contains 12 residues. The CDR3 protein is CSVLGVSEGYTF. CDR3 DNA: TGCAGCGTCCTAGGGGTTTCGGAAGGCTACACCTTC.

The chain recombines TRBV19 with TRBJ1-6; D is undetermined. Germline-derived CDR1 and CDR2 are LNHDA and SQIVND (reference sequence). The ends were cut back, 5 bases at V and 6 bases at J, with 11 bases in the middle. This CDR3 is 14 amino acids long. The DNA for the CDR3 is TGTGCCAGTAGTTCCCGGGAGTTTAATTCACCCCTCCACTTT. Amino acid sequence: CASSSREFNSPLHF.

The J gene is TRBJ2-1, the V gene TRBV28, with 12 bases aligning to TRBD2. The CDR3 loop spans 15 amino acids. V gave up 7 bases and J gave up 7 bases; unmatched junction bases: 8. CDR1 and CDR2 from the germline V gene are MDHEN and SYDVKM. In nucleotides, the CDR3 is TGTGCCAGCATCCGACTAGCGGGGGTGAAGAATGAGCAGTTCTTC. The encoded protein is CASIRLAGVKNEQFF. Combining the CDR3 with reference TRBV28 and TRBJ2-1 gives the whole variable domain DVKVTQSSRYLVKRTGEKVFLECVQDMDHENMFWYRQDPGLGLRLIYFSYDVKMKEKGDIPEGYSVSREKKERFSLILESASTNQTSMYLCASIRLAGVKNEQFFGPGTRLTVL.

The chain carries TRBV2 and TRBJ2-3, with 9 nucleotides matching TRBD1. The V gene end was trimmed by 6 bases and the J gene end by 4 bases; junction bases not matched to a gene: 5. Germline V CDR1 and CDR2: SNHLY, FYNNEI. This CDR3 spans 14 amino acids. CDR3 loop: CASRGTGWPDTQYF. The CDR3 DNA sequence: TGTGCCAGCAGGGGGACAGGGTGGCCAGATACGCAGTATTTT.

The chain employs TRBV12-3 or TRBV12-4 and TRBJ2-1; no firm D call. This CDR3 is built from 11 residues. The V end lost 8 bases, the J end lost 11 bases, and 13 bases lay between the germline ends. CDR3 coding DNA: TGTGCCAGCGAGTTCCAAAACCAGCAGTTCTTC. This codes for CASEFQNQQFF.

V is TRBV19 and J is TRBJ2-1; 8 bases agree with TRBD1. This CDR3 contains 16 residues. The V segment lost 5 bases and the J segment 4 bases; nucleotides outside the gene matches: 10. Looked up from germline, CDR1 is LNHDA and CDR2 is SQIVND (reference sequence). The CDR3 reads CASSFQQGEGYNEQFF. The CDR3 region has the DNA TGTGCCAGTAGTTTTCAACAGGGGGAAGGATACAATGAGCAGTTCTTC.

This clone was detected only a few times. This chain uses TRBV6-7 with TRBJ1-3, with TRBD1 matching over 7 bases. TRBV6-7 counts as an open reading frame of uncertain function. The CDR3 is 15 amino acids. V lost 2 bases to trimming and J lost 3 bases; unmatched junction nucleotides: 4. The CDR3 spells CASSYRGLLGNTIYF. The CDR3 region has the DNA TGTGCCAGCAGTTACAGGGGGCTACTTGGAAACACCATATATTTT.

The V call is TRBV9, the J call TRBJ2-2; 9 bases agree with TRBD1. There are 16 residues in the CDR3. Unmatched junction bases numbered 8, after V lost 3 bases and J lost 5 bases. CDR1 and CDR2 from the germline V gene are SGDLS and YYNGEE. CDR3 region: CASSASGQGRTGELFF. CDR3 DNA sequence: TGTGCCAGCAGCGCCTCCGGACAGGGGCGGACCGGGGAGCTGTTTTTT.

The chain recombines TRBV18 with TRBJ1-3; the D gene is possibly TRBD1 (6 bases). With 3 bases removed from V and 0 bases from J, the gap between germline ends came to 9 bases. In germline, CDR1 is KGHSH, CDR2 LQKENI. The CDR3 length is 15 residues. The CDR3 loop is CASSPRDTSGNTIYF. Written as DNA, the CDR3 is TGTGCCAGCTCACCTCGGGACACCTCTGGAAACACCATATATTTT.

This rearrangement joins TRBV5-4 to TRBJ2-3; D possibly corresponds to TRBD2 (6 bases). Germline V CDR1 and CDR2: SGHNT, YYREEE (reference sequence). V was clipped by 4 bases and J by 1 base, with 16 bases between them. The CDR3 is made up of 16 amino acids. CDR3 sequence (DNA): TGTGCCAGCAGCGTGGCTGGGGGGACCGGCACAGATACGCAGTATTTT. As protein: CASSVAGGTGTDTQYF.

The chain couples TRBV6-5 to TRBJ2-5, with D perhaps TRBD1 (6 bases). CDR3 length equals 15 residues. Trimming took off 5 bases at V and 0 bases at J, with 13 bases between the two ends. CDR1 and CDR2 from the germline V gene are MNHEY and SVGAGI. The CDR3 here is CASSQPGHYQETQYF. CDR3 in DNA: TGTGCCAGCAGTCAACCGGGACACTACCAAGAGACCCAGTACTTC.

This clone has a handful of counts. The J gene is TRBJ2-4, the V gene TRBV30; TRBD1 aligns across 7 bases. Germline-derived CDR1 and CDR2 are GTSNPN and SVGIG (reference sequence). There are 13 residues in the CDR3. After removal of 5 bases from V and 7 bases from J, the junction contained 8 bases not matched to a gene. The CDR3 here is CAWQAGTENIQYF. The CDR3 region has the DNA TGTGCCTGGCAGGCCGGGACAGAGAACATTCAGTACTTC.

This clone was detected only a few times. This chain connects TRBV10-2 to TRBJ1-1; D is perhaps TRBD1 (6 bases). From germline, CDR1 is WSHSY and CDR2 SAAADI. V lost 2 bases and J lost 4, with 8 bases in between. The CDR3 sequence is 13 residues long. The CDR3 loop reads CASSEQGGTEAFF. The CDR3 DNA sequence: TGCGCCAGCAGTGAGCAAGGGGGCACTGAAGCTTTCTTT.

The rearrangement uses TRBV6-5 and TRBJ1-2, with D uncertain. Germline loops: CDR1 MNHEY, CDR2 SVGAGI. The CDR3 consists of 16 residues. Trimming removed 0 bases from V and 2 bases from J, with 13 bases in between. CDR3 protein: CASSYSIGYYNYGYTF. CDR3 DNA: TGTGCCAGCAGTTACTCTATCGGCTACTACAACTATGGCTACACCTTC.

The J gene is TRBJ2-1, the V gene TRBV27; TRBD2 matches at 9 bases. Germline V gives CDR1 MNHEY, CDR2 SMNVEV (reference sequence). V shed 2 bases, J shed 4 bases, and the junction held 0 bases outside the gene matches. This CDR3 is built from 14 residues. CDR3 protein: CASSLSGGYNEQFF. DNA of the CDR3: TGTGCCAGCAGTTTAAGCGGGGGGTACAATGAGCAGTTCTTC.

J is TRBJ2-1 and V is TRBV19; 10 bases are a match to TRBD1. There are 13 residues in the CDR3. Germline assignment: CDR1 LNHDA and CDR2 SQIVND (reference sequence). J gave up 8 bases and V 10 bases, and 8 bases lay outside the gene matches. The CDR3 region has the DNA TGTGCCACAAGGGACAGGGGTAGAGATGAGCAGTTCTTC. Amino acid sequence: CATRDRGRDEQFF.

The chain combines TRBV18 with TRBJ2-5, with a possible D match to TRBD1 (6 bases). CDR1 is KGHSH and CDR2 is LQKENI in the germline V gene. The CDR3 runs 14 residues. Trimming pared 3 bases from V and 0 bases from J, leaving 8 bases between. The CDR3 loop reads CASSPGQYQETQYF. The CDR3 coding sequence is TGTGCCAGCTCACCCGGACAGTACCAAGAGACCCAGTACTTC.

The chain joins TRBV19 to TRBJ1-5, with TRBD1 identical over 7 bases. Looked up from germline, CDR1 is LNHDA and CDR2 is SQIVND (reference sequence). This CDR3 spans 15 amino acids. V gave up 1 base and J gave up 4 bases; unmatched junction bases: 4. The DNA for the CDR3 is TGTGCCAGTAGTATAGGGAGCAGGGGGAATCAGCCCCAGCATTTT. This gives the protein CASSIGSRGNQPQHF.

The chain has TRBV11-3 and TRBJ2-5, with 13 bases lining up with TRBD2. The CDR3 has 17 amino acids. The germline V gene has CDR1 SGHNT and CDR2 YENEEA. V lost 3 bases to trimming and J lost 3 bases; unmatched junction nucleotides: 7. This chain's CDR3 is CASSFAGTSGVKETQYF. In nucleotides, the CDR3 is TGTGCCAGCAGCTTCGCAGGGACTAGCGGGGTGAAAGAGACCCAGTACTTC.

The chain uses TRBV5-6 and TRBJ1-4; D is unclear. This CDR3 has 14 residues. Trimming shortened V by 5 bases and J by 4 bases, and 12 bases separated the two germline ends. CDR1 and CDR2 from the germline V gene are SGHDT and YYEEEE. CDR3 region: CASSLTGYNEKLFF. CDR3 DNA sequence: TGTGCCAGCAGTCTGACCGGGTATAATGAAAAACTGTTTTTT.